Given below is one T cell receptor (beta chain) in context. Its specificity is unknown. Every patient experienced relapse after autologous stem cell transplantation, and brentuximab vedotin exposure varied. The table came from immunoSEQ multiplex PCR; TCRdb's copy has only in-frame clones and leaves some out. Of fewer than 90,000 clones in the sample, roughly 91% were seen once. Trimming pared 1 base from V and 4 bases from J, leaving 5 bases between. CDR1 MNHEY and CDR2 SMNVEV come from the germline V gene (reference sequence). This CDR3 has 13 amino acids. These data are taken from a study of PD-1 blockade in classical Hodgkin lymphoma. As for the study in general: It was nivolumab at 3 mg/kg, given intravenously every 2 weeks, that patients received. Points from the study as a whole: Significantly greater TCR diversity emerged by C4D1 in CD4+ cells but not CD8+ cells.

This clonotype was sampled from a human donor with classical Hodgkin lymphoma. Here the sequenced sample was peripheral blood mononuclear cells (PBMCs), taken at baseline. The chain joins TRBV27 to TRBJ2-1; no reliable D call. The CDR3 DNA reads TGTGCCAGCAGTTTATACTCATACAATGAGCAGTTCTTC. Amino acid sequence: CASSLYSYNEQFF.